This is a list of T cell receptor beta chains from one sample in a study of T-cell reconstitution after alpha-beta-depleted transplantation in children. TCRdb itself ran the PCR reads through MiXCR, one entry per CDR3 protein. This table has hundreds of thousands of distinct CDR3 sequences, just under 8.5% appearing once. The sequences come from PBMCs, mostly from graft donor cells, collected 180 days after TCRalphabeta/CD19-depleted stem cell transplant. Every receptor here comes from a male patient aged 5 to 17 who had a stem cell transplant for acute lymphoblastic leukemia, so the T cells may come from the graft donor. The CDR3 runs from the conserved cysteine through the conserved F or W. D genes are given only for firm matches. The size entry is marked missing in some rows and otherwise reads once, few, many or a size class.

j_gene,d_gene,v_gene,abundance,CDR3nt,CDR3aa
TRBJ2-1,TRBD1,TRBV12-3/TRBV12-4,many,TGTGCCAGCAGTGCCCTACAGGGGGCGCCCTACAATGAGCAGTTCTTC,CASSALQGAPYNEQFF
TRBJ1-2,-,TRBV3-1,few,TGTGCCAGCAGCCGCTTCCTCGACAGGACCGCTAACTATGGCTACACCTTC,CASSRFLDRTANYGYTF
TRBJ2-4,-,TRBV7-3,many,TGTGCCAGCAGCTCCCGGAGGGGCATTCAGTACTTC,CASSSRRGIQYF
TRBJ2-7,-,TRBV5-1,many,TGCGCCAGCAGCTTGGCCCCGGGGGCCCGGGGCGAGCAGTACTTC,CASSLAPGARGEQYF
TRBJ2-6,-,TRBV28,many,TGTGCCAGCAGTTTATGGTCGTCGGGGGCCAACGTCCTGACTTTC,CASSLWSSGANVLTF
TRBJ1-1,-,TRBV28,many,TGTGCCAGCAGTTGGGTCGTCGGAAACACTGAAGCTTTCTTT,CASSWVVGNTEAFF
TRBJ1-2,-,TRBV12-3/TRBV12-4,many,TGTGCCAGCAGTTTAAGGGCCAGTCCCTATGGCTACACCTTC,CASSLRASPYGYTF
TRBJ2-5,TRBD1,TRBV5-1,many,TGCGCCAGCAGCTTAGGACAGGGGTCGTTAGAGACCCAGTACTTC,CASSLGQGSLETQYF
TRBJ2-1,-,TRBV24-1,many,TGTGCCACCAGTGATTCGTACTTGGGAAACAATGAGCAGTTCTTC,CATSDSYLGNNEQFF
TRBJ2-7,-,TRBV5-5,many,TGTGCCAGCAGCTTGTTTGGCGGTTACTACGAGCAGTACTTC,CASSLFGGYYEQYF
TRBJ2-5,TRBD2,TRBV6-5,many,TGTGCCAGCAGTTACACCCCCCAGGGAGGGGAGTGGACCCAGTACTTC,CASSYTPQGGEWTQYF
TRBJ2-2,-,TRBV6-5,many,TGTGCCAGCAGTTACGGCCGGAACACCGGGGAGCTGTTTTTT,CASSYGRNTGELFF
TRBJ2-5,TRBD2,TRBV7-2,many,TGTGCCAGCAGCTTAGGGGGGAGGGTCGAGACCCAGTACTTC,CASSLGGRVETQYF
TRBJ1-1,TRBD1,TRBV29-1,many,TGCAGCGTGGCGCAGGGGGCCTCGAGAATAGATGAAGCTTTCTTT,CSVAQGASRIDEAFF
TRBJ2-1,TRBD2,TRBV3-1,many,TGTGCCAGCAGCCAGGGCGGGGGCTCCTACAATGAGCAGTTCTTC,CASSQGGGSYNEQFF
TRBJ1-5,-,TRBV11-2,many,TGTGCCAGCAGCCAGGGACTTTTTCTGCCCCAGCATTTT,CASSQGLFLPQHF
TRBJ1-3,-,TRBV5-6,many,TGTGCCAGCAGCCCTGCCGGCAGGGTTGGGAACACCATATATTTT,CASSPAGRVGNTIYF
TRBJ2-7,TRBD2,TRBV20-1,many,TGCAGTGCTAGAGCCCTAGCGGGGGGTCCCTACGAGCAGTACTTC,CSARALAGGPYEQYF
TRBJ2-6,-,TRBV5-1,many,TGCGCCAGCAGCTTGGATATGGGGCCGAGCTCTGGGGCCAACGTCCTGACTTTC,CASSLDMGPSSGANVLTF
TRBJ2-1,-,TRBV11-3,many,TGTGCCAGCAGCCCCCCTTTGGGGGATGAGCAGTTCTTC,CASSPPLGDEQFF
TRBJ2-7,TRBD2,TRBV6-5,-,TGTGCCAGCAGTTCCCCGACTAGCGGGAGATACGAGCAGTACTTC,CASSSPTSGRYEQYF
TRBJ2-2,TRBD2,TRBV29-1,many,TGCAGCGTTGTAGACGGGAGGAGTACCGGGGAGCTGTTTTTT,CSVVDGRSTGELFF
TRBJ1-1,TRBD1,TRBV12-3/TRBV12-4,-,TGTGCCAGCAGCAGACGGGACAGGGGGAACACTGAAGCTTTCTTT,CASSRRDRGNTEAFF
TRBJ2-7,-,TRBV12-3/TRBV12-4,many,TGTGCCAGCAGTTCAGGGACGTTTAAGTCCTACGAGCAGTACTTC,CASSSGTFKSYEQYF
TRBJ2-5,-,TRBV6-5,many,TGTGCCAGCAGTTACTCGGGCGGGGCTGGGGAGACCCAGTACTTC,CASSYSGGAGETQYF
TRBJ1-6,-,TRBV27,many,TGTGCCAGCAGTTTCAGGGTGGCGATTTCACCCCTCCACTTT,CASSFRVAISPLHF
TRBJ2-3,TRBD2,TRBV4-1,many,TGCGCCAGCAGCCACCGCTCGGGACTAGCGGGAGGGCCTCTGGTAACAGATACGCAGTATTTT,CASSHRSGLAGGPLVTDTQYF
TRBJ1-4,-,TRBV29-1,many,TGCAGCGTTGGGACCCATAGGGGTGAAAAACTGTTTTTT,CSVGTHRGEKLFF
TRBJ2-1,-,TRBV7-9,many,TGTGCCAGCAGCACCAGTCCCGCCAGGGGTGATGAGCAGTTCTTC,CASSTSPARGDEQFF
TRBJ2-5,-,TRBV7-3,many,TGTGCCAGCAGCCCAAACGGGGGGCGGCAAGAGACCCAGTACTTC,CASSPNGGRQETQYF
TRBJ2-1,TRBD2,TRBV20-1,-,TGCAGTGCTAGAAAGGCTAGCGGTTACAATGAGCAGTTCTTC,CSARKASGYNEQFF
TRBJ1-1,TRBD1,TRBV9,many,TGTGCCAGCAGCGTAAGCCAAACAGGGGGGAGAGGCACTGAAGCTTTCTTT,CASSVSQTGGRGTEAFF
TRBJ2-7,TRBD1,TRBV27,many,TGTGCCAGCAGTTTAAGGGACAGGGTAAACGAGCAGTACTTC,CASSLRDRVNEQYF
TRBJ1-1,-,TRBV5-1,many,TGCGCCAGCAGCCCCGATACAACGAACACTGAAGCTTTCTTT,CASSPDTTNTEAFF
TRBJ2-1,TRBD1,TRBV24-1,few,TGTGCCACCACCACCCGGACAGGGGGCCGAAATGAGCAGTTCTTC,CATTTRTGGRNEQFF
TRBJ1-4,TRBD1,TRBV25-1,many,TGTGCCAGCAGTGTCGCAACTCCGGGACAGTTAAATGAAAAACTGTTTTTT,CASSVATPGQLNEKLFF
TRBJ1-1,-,TRBV3-1,many,TGTGCCAGCAGCCTAGCCCGGACAGACGGGACTGAAGCTTTCTTT,CASSLARTDGTEAFF
TRBJ2-7,-,TRBV10-3,many,TGTGCCATCACAAAAGGGGTCACCTACGAGCAGTACTTC,CAITKGVTYEQYF
TRBJ2-1,TRBD1,TRBV2,many,TGTGCCAGCACCTGGACAGGGAGTAAAAATGAGCAGTTCTTC,CASTWTGSKNEQFF
TRBJ1-1,-,TRBV20-1,many,TGCAGTGCTAGGGGGGCCTCTGCAATGAACACTGAAGCTTTCTTT,CSARGASAMNTEAFF
TRBJ2-2,-,TRBV29-1,many,TGCAGCGTTGAGTCAAACACCGGGGAGCTGTTTTTT,CSVESNTGELFF
TRBJ2-1,TRBD1,TRBV29-1,many,TGCAGCGCCCGACCCCGGGACAGTTACAATGAGCAGTTCTTC,CSARPRDSYNEQFF
TRBJ2-2,-,TRBV2,many,TGTGCCAGCACGGGGACAAGGGGTAACACCGGGGAGCTGTTTTTT,CASTGTRGNTGELFF
TRBJ1-1,-,TRBV19,once,TGTGCCAGTAGTATGTCAGGGGTGGCTTTCTTT,CASSMSGVAFF
TRBJ1-2,TRBD1,TRBV27,many,TGTGCCAGCAGTCCCGGGACAGGGTTCTATGGCTACACCTTC,CASSPGTGFYGYTF